This is a list of T cell receptor beta chains from one sample in a study of blood T cell repertoires in COVID-19. Libraries were prepared by immunoSEQ multiplex PCR; TCRdb keeps only in-frame clonotypes and omits some of them. The table lists some 130,000 clones, approximately 90% of them singletons. Sequencing input: PBMCs or T cells enriched from blood (not recorded which). The receptors were gathered from a man aged 50 to 59 who had recovered from COVID-19. Both conserved end residues are part of each CDR3. A D gene is named only where the DNA matches it firmly. Size is stated for part of the rows, as once, few or many counts, or as a class when the clone is expanded.

j_call v_call clone_size d_call cdr3_nt cdr3_aa
TRBJ2-1 TRBV12-5 once TRBD2 TGTGCTAGTGGTTTGGGACTAGCGGGATCCTATGAGCAGTTCTTC CASGLGLAGSYEQFF
TRBJ2-1 TRBV6-2/TRBV6-3 . . TGTGCCAGCAGCGACAGTTACAATGAGCAGTTCTTC CASSDSYNEQFF
TRBJ2-3 TRBV21-1 . . TGTGCCAGCATACAAACGAGGGGACTAGCGGTTGATTTTAGCACAGATACGCAGTATTTT CASIQTRGLAVDFSTDTQYF
TRBJ2-7 TRBV6-5 . . TGTGCCAGCACCAAGGGGGACATCTACGAGCAGTACTTC CASTKGDIYEQYF
TRBJ1-5 TRBV24-1 . . TGTGCCACCAGTGACTTTGACGGGAATAGCAATCAGCCCCAGCATTTT CATSDFDGNSNQPQHF
TRBJ1-1 TRBV7-2 . TRBD1 TGTGCCAGCAGCTTAGACAGGGGCCGCGCTTTCTTT CASSLDRGRAFF
TRBJ1-2 TRBV2 once TRBD1 TGTGCCAGCTTAAAACACCGGACAGGGTCATCTGATGGCTACACCTTC CASLKHRTGSSDGYTF
TRBJ1-2 TRBV6-5 . . TGTGCCAGCAGATGGGACATCCCACCGCGAGGCTACACCTTC CASRWDIPPRGYTF
TRBJ1-2 TRBV20-1 . . TGCAGTGCTAGTCCTTCGACGGGGGGTTACTATGGCTACACCTTC CSASPSTGGYYGYTF
TRBJ1-2 TRBV2 . TRBD1 TGTGCCAGCAGTGAAGCGCTCGGACAGGGGTATGGCTACACCTTC CASSEALGQGYGYTF
TRBJ1-2 TRBV19 . TRBD1 TGTGCCAGTAGTCTCCAGGGGGACTATGGCTACACCTTC CASSLQGDYGYTF
TRBJ1-6 TRBV5-4 . . TGTGCCAGCAGCTTGACCAGGGCTAATTCACCCCTCCACTTT CASSLTRANSPLHF
TRBJ1-5 TRBV6-2/TRBV6-3 . TRBD1 TGTGCCAGCAGTATCGACAGGGGGCTCGGGCAGCCCCAGCATTTT CASSIDRGLGQPQHF
TRBJ1-1 TRBV18 . TRBD1 TGTGCCAGCTCAGATCAGGGGGCAGGGGTGAACACTGAAGCTTTCTTT CASSDQGAGVNTEAFF
TRBJ2-1 TRBV24-1 . TRBD1 TGTGCCACCAGTGATCCCGGACAGGGATTCTACAATGAGCAGTTCTTC CATSDPGQGFYNEQFF
TRBJ2-4 TRBV6-1 . TRBD1 TGTGCCAGCAGCGAAGGGTCTTGGGGGACAGGGCTAGCCAAAAACATTCAGTACTTC CASSEGSWGTGLAKNIQYF
TRBJ2-7 TRBV19 . TRBD2 TGTGCCAGTAGTCCTGGACTAGCGAGTTCCTACGAGCAGTACTTC CASSPGLASSYEQYF
TRBJ2-2 TRBV7-9 . TRBD1 TGTGCCAGCAGCTTTCGACAGGGTCTAGCCGGGGAGCTGTTTTTT CASSFRQGLAGELFF
TRBJ1-4 TRBV18 . . TGTGCCAGCTCACCGTCTACAGGGTCGATTAAAGGTGAAAAACTGTTTTTT CASSPSTGSIKGEKLFF
TRBJ1-2 TRBV18 once TRBD1 TGTGCCAGCTCGCAACAGGGGGAAGGCTATGGCTACACCTTC CASSQQGEGYGYTF
TRBJ2-4 TRBV30 . TRBD2 TGTGCCTGGGCTCCGGGACTAGCGGTATTTTCCTTAGCCAAAAACATTCAGTACTTC CAWAPGLAVFSLAKNIQYF
TRBJ1-6 TRBV28 . TRBD1 TGTGCCAGCAGTTTACTGGGGACAGGGGTTTCCTATAATTCACCCCTCCACTTT CASSLLGTGVSYNSPLHF
TRBJ2-5 TRBV28 few . TGTGCCAGCAGTCCAGCAGGGATGCGGATCCAAGAGACCCAGTACTTC CASSPAGMRIQETQYF
TRBJ1-1 TRBV10-1 . . TGCGCCAGCAGTGAGGCTCTATGGGAGAATAGGACTGAAGCTTTCTTT CASSEALWENRTEAFF
TRBJ1-1 TRBV15 . . TGTGCCACCAGCCAAGACAGATACACTGAAGCTTTCTTT CATSQDRYTEAFF
TRBJ1-1 TRBV4-3 . . TGCGCCAGCAGCCAGACTAGGGTTCCCAACACTGAAGCTTTCTTT CASSQTRVPNTEAFF
TRBJ1-1 TRBV7-8 . . TGTGCCAGCAGCTTAACAGGGATTACTGAAGCTTTCTTT CASSLTGITEAFF
TRBJ2-5 TRBV9 . . TGTGCCAGCAGCGTAGAGCACAGACAAGAGACCCAGTACTTC CASSVEHRQETQYF
TRBJ2-1 TRBV5-8 . . TGTGCCAGCAGCTTGGGGACATACAATGAGCAGTTCTTC CASSLGTYNEQFF
TRBJ2-5 TRBV28 . TRBD2 TGTGCCAGCAGTTCGTCCCTAGCGGAGGGCGAAGAGACCCAGTACTTC CASSSSLAEGEETQYF
TRBJ1-6 TRBV9 . TRBD1 TGTGCCAGCAGCACGTTCGACAGGGCACTTGATTCACCCCTCCACTTT CASSTFDRALDSPLHF
TRBJ1-1 TRBV9 . TRBD1 TGTGCCAGCAATGGACAGGGAGAGGTGAACACTGAAGCTTTCTTT CASNGQGEVNTEAFF
TRBJ1-4 TRBV5-1 . TRBD1 TGCGCCAGCAGCGGGTTGACAGGGTTTAATGAAAAACTGTTTTTT CASSGLTGFNEKLFF
TRBJ1-1 TRBV29-1 . TRBD1 TGCAGCGTTCAGGGGGCCCTAACCGGATATGAAGCTTTCTTT CSVQGALTGYEAFF
TRBJ2-5 TRBV2 . TRBD2 TGTGCCAGCAAACCGGGACTAGCGGGGAGAAGCCAAGAGACCCAGTACTTC CASKPGLAGRSQETQYF
TRBJ1-4 TRBV11-2 few TRBD1 TGTGCCAGCAGCTTAATCAGGGGGCGGCGTGGTCAGGAAAAACTGTTTTTT CASSLIRGRRGQEKLFF
TRBJ2-1 TRBV27 few . TGTGCCAGCAGTTCACATAATGAGCAGTTCTTC CASSSHNEQFF